This T cell receptor (beta chain) came from a study of human T cells and chemical hapten exposure. Study-wide findings and caveats: PT1 expanded TCR numbers tracked positively with patch test score.

Turning to this clonotype: Its antigen is not known.

The library labeled individual cDNA molecules by adding unique molecular identifiers to them. TCRdb passed the RACE reads through MiXCR, listing each CDR3 protein once. The table includes 340,000 or so distinct CDR3 sequences, 5.5% to 8% detected once. Described time point: patch test 1, 2 weeks after DPC sensitization. The treatment is: therapeutic diphenylcyclopropenone sensitization with weekly scalp DPC. The study drew its donors from alopecia patients who were 18 to 70 years old and suitable for DPC. Unseparated into fractions, whole blood served as the source from which total RNA was extracted. The CDR3 contains 17 residues. The germline V gene encodes CDR1 LGHNA and CDR2 YNFKEQ. V was pared by 2 bases and J by 5 bases, with 10 bases of the junction left unmatched.

The receptor was derived from a woman aged 18-29 years with alopecia areata. Some clones in this sample may be carry-over from other donors' samples. This sample comprised whole blood, obtained in connection with sensitization to the hapten diphenylcyclopropenone (DPC). This rearrangement joins TRBV4-2 to TRBJ2-7; 12 nucleotides align to TRBD2. Written as DNA, the CDR3 is TGTGCCAGCAGCCAACCCAACGGACTAGCGGGGAATAACGAGCAGTACTTC. It is translated as CASSQPNGLAGNNEQYF.